These 30 T cell receptor beta chains share one sample of origin, sequenced in a study of cytomegalovirus exposure and HLA in healthy donors. The PCR had 60 Vbeta and 13 Jbeta primers. Produced via immunoSEQ multiplex PCR; TCRdb's table is partial and in-frame only. Of under 300,000 clones detected, 86% appear once; the ten largest clones hold 3.5% to 4%. The specimen sequenced was PBMCs. The receptor source for this set is a man aged 35 to 55 in good health and CMV-seropositive.

CDR3 sequence: CASSEVTGSGNIQYF. In DNA form, the CDR3 reads TGTGCCAGCAGCGAGGTGACAGGGTCTGGAAACATTCAGTACTTC. The chain carries TRBV9 and TRBJ2-4, with TRBD1 matching over 7 bases. Trimming cost V 3 bases and J 6 bases; bases outside gene matches: 9. Germline-derived CDR1 and CDR2 are SGDLS and YYNGEE. The CDR3 extends over 15 amino acids.

J is TRBJ2-7 and V is TRBV30, with TRBD1 matching over 9 bases. With 2 bases clipped from V and 3 bases from J, the junction kept 8 bases outside the gene matches. Germline-derived CDR1 and CDR2 are GTSNPN and SVGIG (reference sequence). The CDR3 spans 15 residues. In DNA, the CDR3 is TGTGCCTGGAGTTTTACCGGGACAGGGAGCTACGAGCAGTACTTC. It encodes CAWSFTGTGSYEQYF.

A word on this clone: A junction boundary mismatches the germline segment, possibly from a read error. CDR3 nucleotide sequence: TGTGCCTGGAGGGGGGGAGGTCAGACCCGGTACTTC. As protein: CAWRGGGQTRYF. This chain links TRBV30 with TRBJ2-5; TRBD2 is a possible D gene (6 bases). The CDR3 runs to 12 residues. CDR1 is GTSNPN, CDR2 SVGIG, per germline (reference sequence).

About this clone itself: Other DNA sequences from this sample encode an identical CDR3 as well. The chain joins TRBV19 to TRBJ2-1, with 9 nucleotides matching TRBD2. The V gene end was trimmed by 4 bases and the J gene end by 0 bases; junction bases not matched to a gene: 4. In germline, CDR1 is LNHDA, CDR2 SQIVND (reference sequence). This CDR3 is built from 16 residues. This CDR3 reads CASSTLAGVSYNEQFF. CDR3 bases: TGTGCCAGTAGTACTTTAGCGGGAGTCTCCTACAATGAGCAGTTCTTC.

CDR3 sequence reads: CASSSRDRGKYGYTF. DNA for the CDR3: TGTGCCAGCAGTTCGCGGGACAGGGGGAAGTATGGCTACACCTTC. The rearrangement uses TRBV27 and TRBJ1-2, with TRBD1 matching 11 bases. V trimming: 4 bases; J trimming: 5 bases; junction bases outside the gene matches: 6. CDR1 MNHEY and CDR2 SMNVEV come from the germline V gene (reference sequence). CDR3 length equals 15 residues.

The gene calls are TRBV27 and TRBJ1-2, with 7 positions matching TRBD1. The CDR3 is 14 residues long. V lost 2 bases to trimming and J lost 4 bases; unmatched junction nucleotides: 4. The germline V gene has CDR1 MNHEY and CDR2 SMNVEV (reference sequence). CDR3 sequence reads: CASSLRTGGYGYTF. Written as DNA, the CDR3 is TGTGCCAGCAGTTTACGGACAGGCGGCTATGGCTACACCTTC.

The V and J genes are TRBV6-5 and TRBJ2-7; D is perhaps TRBD1 (6 bases). From germline, CDR1 is MNHEY and CDR2 SVGAGI. Trimming cost V 6 bases and J 5 bases, with 17 bases left between them. The CDR3 sequence is 14 residues long. DNA of the CDR3: TGTGCCAGCAGACTCGGGGACATCAGCGACGAGCAGTACTTC. Amino acid sequence: CASRLGDISDEQYF.

The chain combines TRBV9 with TRBJ2-4, with TRBD2 identical over 9 bases. Germline loops: CDR1 SGDLS, CDR2 YYNGEE. The V and J ends lost 0 bases and 10 bases, in that order; junction bases with no gene match: 20. This CDR3 is 19 amino acids long. The CDR3 bases are TGTGCCAGCAGCGTAGCTACAGGGTTGGGGCGGGAGGGCCGGGGGATTCAGTACTTC. This sequence encodes CASSVATGLGREGRGIQYF.

The rearrangement joins TRBV18 to TRBJ2-2; D may be TRBD1 (6 bases). The CDR3 extends over 15 amino acids. Trimming cost V 3 bases and J 1 base, with 9 bases left between them. CDR1 KGHSH and CDR2 LQKENI come from the germline V gene. The CDR3 is CASSPRTVNTGELFF. The DNA of the CDR3 is TGTGCCAGCTCACCCCGGACAGTGAACACCGGGGAGCTGTTTTTT.

The J gene is TRBJ1-2, the V gene TRBV7-9, with 9 bases matching TRBD1. This CDR3 has 15 amino acids. Trimming took 6 bases from V and 1 from J; bases not matched to a gene: 6. Germline V gene lookup returns CDR1 SEHNR and CDR2 FQNEAQ (reference sequence). As DNA, the CDR3 is TGTGCCAGCAGTTCAAACAGGGGGCGTAACTATGGCTACACCTTC. Protein sequence: CASSSNRGRNYGYTF.

V is TRBV21-1 and J is TRBJ2-7; TRBD1 reflects the table's D call only, with no check against the DNA. TRBV21-1 is given as a pseudogene. This CDR3 has 20 amino acids. CDR3 sequence: CASSKRSGKLLSKGAYEQYF. CDR3 bases: TGTGCCAGCAGCAAAAGGTCCGGGAAGCTCTTGAGCAAGGGGGCCTACGAGCAGTACTTC.

A word on this clone: At one of its ends the junction is not consistent with the germline gene, which may arise from a read error. The chain is built from TRBV28 and TRBJ1-1, with TRBD1 as a possible D gene (5 bases). From germline, CDR1 is MDHEN and CDR2 SYDVKM. The CDR3 runs to 15 residues. The CDR3 nucleotides are TGTGCCAGCAGCACACTCAGGGTGCCGAACGCTGAAGCTTTCTTT. It yields the protein CASSTLRVPNAEAFF.

The V gene is TRBV5-1, the J gene TRBJ1-5; D possibly corresponds to TRBD1 (6 bases). Germline loops: CDR1 SGHRS, CDR2 YFSETQ. The CDR3 has 14 amino acids. The germline V and J ends were trimmed by 3 bases and 4 bases, with 11 bases remaining between them. CDR3: CASSSGQLNQPQHF. DNA for the CDR3: TGCGCCAGCAGCTCCGGACAGCTAAATCAGCCCCAGCATTTT.

This chain uses TRBV5-6 with TRBJ2-7, with 11 bases aligning to TRBD2. There are 13 residues in the CDR3. After removal of 4 bases from V and 12 bases from J, the junction contained 9 bases not matched to a gene. The V gene's germline CDR1 is SGHDT and CDR2 YYEEEE. The DNA of the CDR3 is TGTGCCAGCAGCAGGACTAGCGGGTTGGAACGGTACTTC. It encodes CASSRTSGLERYF.

The CDR3 region is CASSLVPGNEQYF. In DNA, the CDR3 is TGTGCCAGCAGCTTAGTTCCAGGGAACGAGCAGTACTTC. The genes are TRBV11-2 and TRBJ2-7, with a tentative D call TRBD1 (5 bases). The germline V gene encodes CDR1 SGHAT and CDR2 FQNNGV. V was pared by 1 base and J by 5 bases, with 9 bases between. There are 13 residues in the CDR3. The complete variable domain, with remaining parts taken from reference TRBV11-2 and TRBJ2-7, reads EAGVAQSPRYKIIEKRQSVAFWCNPISGHATLYWYQQILGQGPKLLIQFQNNGVVDDSQLPKDRFSAERLKGVDSTLKIQPAKLEDSAVYLCASSLVPGNEQYFGPGTRLTVT.

The chain uses TRBV28 and TRBJ2-2, with TRBD2 identical over 10 bases. There are 14 residues in the CDR3. Germline-derived CDR1 and CDR2 are MDHEN and SYDVKM. V lost 7 bases and J lost 4; bases outside the gene matches: 3. CDR3 region: CASTTSGITGELFF. CDR3 nucleotide sequence: TGTGCCAGCACCACTAGCGGGATCACCGGGGAGCTGTTTTTT.

This clone was seen only once. The gene calls are TRBV7-3 and TRBJ2-1; D possibly corresponds to TRBD2 (6 bases). Trimming removed 10 bases from V and 0 bases from J, with 16 bases in between. Germline values: CDR1 SGHTA, CDR2 FQGTGA. This CDR3 spans 15 amino acids. The CDR3 reads CATSPVGGSYNEQFF. The CDR3 DNA sequence: TGTGCCACTTCCCCAGTGGGGGGCTCCTACAATGAGCAGTTCTTC.

J is TRBJ2-7 and V is TRBV7-6, with 12 bases matching TRBD2. Unmatched junction bases numbered 7, after V lost 5 bases and J lost 2 bases. The V gene's germline CDR1 is SGHVS and CDR2 FNYEAQ. The CDR3 sequence is 16 residues long. The CDR3 is CASSPRTSGATYEQYF. The CDR3 DNA reads TGTGCCAGCAGCCCGCGGACTAGCGGGGCCACCTACGAGCAGTACTTC. The whole variable domain, remainder taken from reference TRBV7-6 and TRBJ2-7, is GAGVSQSPRYKVTKRGQDVALRCDPISGHVSLYWYRQALGQGPEFLTYFNYEAQQDKSGLPNDRFSAERPEGSISTLTIQRTEQRDSAMYRCASSPRTSGATYEQYFGPGTRLTVT.

This clone showed up just a few times. The rearrangement joins TRBV27 to TRBJ1-1; D ambiguous. The CDR3 is 14 residues long. Deletions cut 5 bases from V and 4 bases from J, with 14 bases between. The V gene's germline CDR1 is MNHEY and CDR2 SMNVEV (reference sequence). CDR3 sequence reads: CASSPRGISTEAFF. The CDR3 DNA is TGTGCCAGCAGTCCCCGGGGAATCAGCACTGAAGCTTTCTTT.

The chain couples TRBV7-9 to TRBJ2-7; tentatively, D is TRBD1 (6 bases). Trimming took off 3 bases at V and 4 bases at J, with 16 bases between the two ends. The CDR3 runs to 15 residues. Germline lookup yields CDR1 SEHNR and CDR2 FQNEAQ (reference sequence). The CDR3 region has the DNA TGTGCCAGCAGCTTTGACAGGTCTGGCGCGTACGAGCAGTACTTC. It yields the protein CASSFDRSGAYEQYF.

The rearrangement joins TRBV5-6 to TRBJ2-5, with D perhaps matching TRBD2 (6 bases). The CDR3 has 13 amino acids. The V gene's germline CDR1 is SGHDT and CDR2 YYEEEE. Trimming removed 4 bases at V and 2 bases at J, with 9 bases between. The CDR3 here is CASSRDLQETQYF. CDR3 nucleotide sequence: TGTGCCAGCAGCCGGGACTTGCAAGAGACCCAGTACTTC. The entire variable domain, with the rest obtained from reference TRBV5-6 and TRBJ2-5, is as follows: DAGVTQSPTHLIKTRGQQVTLRCSPKSGHDTVSWYQQALGQGPQFIFQYYEEEERQRGNFPDRFSGHQFPNYSSELNVNALLLGDSALYLCASSRDLQETQYFGPGTRLLVL.

The chain uses TRBV6-6 and TRBJ2-1; no definite D call. This CDR3 has 14 amino acids. V lost 2 bases to trimming and J lost 3 bases, with 8 bases between them. In germline, CDR1 is MNHNY, CDR2 SVGAGI (reference sequence). CDR3 sequence (DNA): TGTGCCAGCAGTTACAGGTCAGGCTACAATGAGCAGTTCTTC. Its translation is CASSYRSGYNEQFF.

The J gene is TRBJ2-1, the V gene TRBV6-5, with TRBD2 matching over 7 bases. Germline trimming cut 6 bases from V and 6 bases from J; bases unmatched to any gene: 11. Per germline, CDR1 MNHEY and CDR2 SVGAGI. CDR3 length equals 15 residues. In nucleotides, the CDR3 is TGTGCCAGCAGCCGGGACTATTGGACCTTCAATGAGCAGTTCTTC. It yields the protein CASSRDYWTFNEQFF.

The chain combines TRBV7-2 with TRBJ2-7; D may be TRBD2 (7 bases). Germline loops: CDR1 SGHTA, CDR2 FQGNSA. V was cut by 0 bases and J by 1 base, with 16 bases left in between. CDR3 length: 17 residues. The CDR3 here is CASSLAHRRGPSYEQYF. DNA of the CDR3: TGTGCCAGCAGCTTAGCTCATAGGCGGGGGCCGTCCTACGAGCAGTACTTC.

This chain uses TRBV19 with TRBJ2-1; 11 bases are shared with TRBD2. CDR1 and CDR2 from the germline V gene are LNHDA and SQIVND (reference sequence). The length of the CDR3 is 14 residues. J gave up 5 bases and V 3 bases, and 0 bases lay outside the gene matches. The CDR3 reads CASSMGLADNEQFF. The CDR3 DNA is TGTGCCAGTAGTATGGGACTAGCGGACAATGAGCAGTTCTTC.

This chain links TRBV5-1 with TRBJ1-2; D gene uncertain. The CDR3 is 14 amino acids. The germline V gene has CDR1 SGHRS and CDR2 YFSETQ. The ends were cut back, 4 bases at V and 6 bases at J, with 16 bases in the middle. The CDR3 spells CASSQPSAPNGYTF. The DNA of the CDR3 is TGCGCCAGCAGCCAACCGTCCGCACCTAATGGCTACACCTTC.

This chain uses TRBV7-9 with TRBJ2-5; 7 bases match TRBD1. The CDR3 consists of 12 residues. The V and J ends lost 10 bases and 5 bases, in that order; junction bases with no gene match: 7. CDR1 and CDR2 (germline): SEHNR, FQNEAQ (reference sequence). CDR3 in DNA: TGTGCCACCCAGGGGGTAAGGGAGACCCAGTACTTC. Translation: CATQGVRETQYF. Combining the CDR3 with reference TRBV7-9 and TRBJ2-5 gives the whole variable domain DTGVSQNPRHKITKRGQNVTFRCDPISEHNRLYWYRQTLGQGPEFLTYFQNEAQLEKSRLLSDRFSAERPKGSFSTLEIQRTEQGDSAMYLCATQGVRETQYFGPGTRLLVL.

This chain links TRBV5-6 with TRBJ1-2; 9 bases map to TRBD1. CDR1 is SGHDT and CDR2 is YYEEEE in the germline V gene. The V gene end was trimmed by 3 bases and the J gene end by 3 bases; junction bases not matched to a gene: 6. The CDR3 is 15 residues long. This CDR3 reads CASSWGTGIDYGYTF. In DNA form, the CDR3 reads TGTGCCAGCAGCTGGGGGACAGGGATAGACTATGGCTACACCTTC.

The rearrangement uses TRBV19 and TRBJ2-7; 8 nucleotides match TRBD2. Trimming took 5 bases from V and 5 from J; bases not matched to a gene: 17. The CDR3 loop spans 17 amino acids. The germline gives CDR1 LNHDA, CDR2 SQIVND (reference sequence). The DNA of the CDR3 is TGTGCCAGTAGTCCCCGTTTGGGCGGGAGGATCGGCGACGAGCAGTACTTC. Its translation: CASSPRLGGRIGDEQYF.

The chain combines TRBV29-1 with TRBJ2-7; 7 bases match TRBD1. From germline, CDR1 is SQVTM and CDR2 ANQGSEA. There are 14 residues in the CDR3. V gave up 1 base and J gave up 8 bases; unmatched junction bases: 11. CDR3 residues: CSVEGNRGMGQQYF. The CDR3, as DNA: TGCAGCGTTGAAGGTAACAGGGGAATGGGGCAGCAGTACTTC.